Following are 16 T cell receptor beta chains from one sample sequenced in a study of molecular identifiers for immune sequencing clone quantification. MiXCR was run by TCRdb on the PCR reads, yielding one entry per CDR3 protein. The table lists around 460,000 distinct CDR3 sequences, roughly 24% of them singletons. Sequencing was done on a sample of naive CD8+ T cells from blood, with Jurkat cell RNA spiked in. Subset denoted: FACS-sorted CD8+CD4-CCR7+CD45RA+ naive T cells. Receptors were obtained from a human donor in good health. Some libraries in this study had Jurkat cell RNA spiked in.

With regard to this clonotype: This may come from a read error, since a much larger clone is one base off. The gene calls are TRBV4-1 and TRBJ2-7, with 7 bases aligning to TRBD1. The CDR3 totals 15 residues. Germline V gene data show CDR1 as MGHRA and CDR2 as YSYEKL. The CDR3 sequence is CASSQEGGVVNDQYF. The CDR3 region has the DNA TGCGCCAGCAGCCAAGAAGGGGGCGTTGTCAACGACCAGTACTTC.

This clonotype appeared many times. The chain employs TRBV7-2 and TRBJ2-7; 11 bases map to TRBD2. This CDR3 is built from 16 residues. The germline V gene encodes CDR1 SGHTA and CDR2 FQGNSA. Losses at the gene ends were 4 bases for V and 4 bases for J; bases not matched to a gene: 9. The CDR3 reads CASSSDTSGSLYEQYF. CDR3 nucleotides: TGTGCCAGCAGCTCCGATACTAGCGGGAGTCTATACGAGCAGTACTTC. Full variable domain (outside the CDR3, taken from reference TRBV7-2 and TRBJ2-7): GAGVSQSPSNKVTEKGKDVELRCDPISGHTALYWYRQSLGQGLEFLIYFQGNSAPDKSGLPSDRFSAERTGGSVSTLTIQRTQQEDSAVYLCASSSDTSGSLYEQYFGPGTRLTVT.

For this clonotype: One end of the junction varies from germline; a read error may be responsible. The J gene is TRBJ2-1, the V gene TRBV24-1; D may match TRBD1 or TRBD2 (7 bases each). The CDR3 spans 13 residues. Germline values: CDR1 KGHDR, CDR2 SFDVKD. The DNA of the CDR3 is TGTGCCGCCAGCGGGACAGCCTACAATGAGCAGTTCTTC. It translates to CAASGTAYNEQFF.

The chain couples TRBV3-1 to TRBJ2-7; no definite D call. The ends were cut back, 4 bases at V and 4 bases at J, with 14 bases in the middle. The CDR3 covers 14 residues. Germline CDR1 reads LGHDT; CDR2 reads YNNKEL (reference sequence). Written as DNA, the CDR3 is TGTGCCAGCAGCCCAAGCCCCGCCGCGTACGAGCAGTACTTC. This gives the protein CASSPSPAAYEQYF.

The rearrangement links TRBV11-2 to TRBJ2-7, with 10 bases lining up with TRBD2. CDR1 is SGHAT and CDR2 is FQNNGV in the germline V gene. J gave up 5 bases and V 5 bases, and 12 bases lay outside the gene matches. This CDR3 comprises 16 residues. In DNA, the CDR3 is TGTGCCAGCAGCGGACCCGGGACTAGCGCCTACGACGAGCAGTACTTC. Its protein is CASSGPGTSAYDEQYF.

This chain links TRBV13 with TRBJ1-2; a weak D match, TRBD1 (6 bases). V dropped 4 bases and J dropped 7 bases, with 13 bases sitting between them. The CDR3 is 13 amino acids. Looked up from germline, CDR1 is PRHDT and CDR2 is FYEKMQ (reference sequence). The CDR3 loop reads CASSWGQTAGYTF. In DNA form, the CDR3 reads TGTGCCAGCAGCTGGGGACAAACAGCTGGCTACACCTTC.

This chain uses TRBV29-1 with TRBJ2-5; D perhaps matches TRBD1 (5 bases). CDR1 SQVTM and CDR2 ANQGSEA come from the germline V gene. Trimming removed 4 bases at V and 5 bases at J, with 14 bases between. CDR3 length equals 13 residues. The CDR3, as DNA: TGCAGCGTTGTCAGGGATGTATGGGAGACCCAGTACTTC. This gives the protein CSVVRDVWETQYF.

This clonotype was observed many times. The chain employs TRBV7-6 and TRBJ2-7; 7 bases line up with TRBD2. The junction had 12 bases not matched to a gene; V was cut back by 7 bases and J by 3 bases. CDR3 length equals 15 residues. The germline gives CDR1 SGHVS, CDR2 FNYEAQ. The CDR3 protein is CASNGGSSGIYEQYF. In DNA, the CDR3 is TGTGCCAGCAACGGGGGGTCCTCTGGAATCTACGAGCAGTACTTC.

As concerns this clonotype: This may be a read error: a much more frequent sequence differs by one nucleotide. The rearrangement joins TRBV28 to TRBJ2-5, with no clear D. The length of the CDR3 is 15 residues. Trimming cost V 3 bases and J 5 bases, with 16 bases left between them. Per the germline V gene, CDR1 is MDHEN and CDR2 is SYDVKM. The CDR3 nucleotides are TGTGCCAGCAGTTTTTCTCCGTTTGGAATGGAGACCCAGTACTTC. It translates to CASSFSPFGMETQYF.

Regarding this clonotype: A much more abundant neighbour one base away suggests this may be a read error. This rearrangement joins TRBV6-5 to TRBJ1-1, with D perhaps matching TRBD1 (5 bases). The length of the CDR3 is 16 residues. Germline V gene data show CDR1 as MNHEY and CDR2 as SVGAGI. CDR3 residues: CASSPILGVPDAEALF. For the CDR3, the DNA is TGTGCCAGCAGTCCGATCCTGGGGGTCCCAGACGCTGAAGCTCTCTTT.

Comment on this clonotype: A much larger clone lies a single base off, so this may be a read error. The rearrangement joins TRBV7-2 to TRBJ2-1; unclear D gene. CDR1 and CDR2 (germline): SGHTA, FQGNSA. V dropped 5 bases and J dropped 8 bases, with 22 bases sitting between them. The CDR3 consists of 16 residues. In nucleotides, the CDR3 is TGTGCCAGCAGCCTAAAACATGTAAGCCCTGCTGATGAGCAGTTCTTC. It yields the protein CASSLKHVSPADEQFF.

CDR3 region: CASSQPARLTSYEQYF. As DNA, the CDR3 is TGTGCCAGCAGTCAACCGGCTCGTCTGACCTCCTACGAGCAGTACTTC. The rearrangement joins TRBV28 to TRBJ2-7; D is undetermined. The CDR3 consists of 16 residues. Germline-derived CDR1 and CDR2 are MDHEN and SYDVKM. V was shortened by 5 bases and J by 0 bases, with 17 bases between the two germline ends. Variable domain in full (rest from reference TRBV28 and TRBJ2-7): DVKVTQSSRYLVKRTGEKVFLECVQDMDHENMFWYRQDPGLGLRLIYFSYDVKMKEKGDIPEGYSVSREKKERFSLILESASTNQTSMYLCASSQPARLTSYEQYFGPGTRLTVT.

This clonotype was seen more than once but under ten times. V usage is TRBV4-2 and J usage is TRBJ2-7; maybe TRBD1 (5 bases). Trimming cost V 0 bases and J 2 bases, with 11 bases left between them. Germline V CDR1 and CDR2: LGHNA, YNFKEQ. The CDR3 sequence is 15 residues long. CDR3 bases: TGTGCCAGCAGCCAAGATTGGGGCTCCACCTACGAGCAGTACTTC. Protein sequence: CASSQDWGSTYEQYF.

Points on this clonotype: With a much larger clone just one base away, this may be a read error. This chain links TRBV12-3 or TRBV12-4 with TRBJ2-1; no reliable D call. V was trimmed by 5 bases and J by 12 bases, leaving 14 bases between them. The CDR3 length is 12 residues. The CDR3 here is CASSGLGSGQFF. The CDR3 DNA follows: TGTGCCAGCAGTGGATTAGGGTCTGGGCAGTTCTTC.

Concerning this clonotype: A read error may produce the germline difference seen at one junction end. The V and J genes are TRBV6-5 and TRBJ2-5; TRBD2 is a possible D gene (6 bases). CDR3 size: 16 residues. Germline CDR1 MNHEY, CDR2 SVGAGI. The CDR3 DNA sequence: TGTGCCAGCAGTTCGCCCCGCCTCGCGGGGTTAGCGCCCCAGTCCTTC. Its translation: CASSSPRLAGLAPQSF.

CDR3: CASSWGGREDGYTF. The DNA of the CDR3 is TGTGCCAGCAGCTGGGGGGGGAGGGAGGATGGCTACACCTTC. The gene calls are TRBV7-2 and TRBJ1-2, with a possible D match to TRBD1 (5 bases). The CDR3 consists of 14 residues. Per the germline V gene, CDR1 is SGHTA and CDR2 is FQGNSA. Trimming took 4 bases from V and 6 from J, leaving 15 bases between them.